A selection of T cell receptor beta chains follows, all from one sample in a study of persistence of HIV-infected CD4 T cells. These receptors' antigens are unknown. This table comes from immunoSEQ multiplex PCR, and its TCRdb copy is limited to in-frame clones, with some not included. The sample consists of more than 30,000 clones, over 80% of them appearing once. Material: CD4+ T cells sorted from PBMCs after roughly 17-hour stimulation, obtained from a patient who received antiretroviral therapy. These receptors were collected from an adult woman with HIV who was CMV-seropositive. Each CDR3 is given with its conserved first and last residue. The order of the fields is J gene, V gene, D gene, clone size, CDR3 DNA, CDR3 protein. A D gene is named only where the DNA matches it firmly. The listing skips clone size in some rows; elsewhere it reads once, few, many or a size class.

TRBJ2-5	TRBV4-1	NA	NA	TGCGCCAGCAGCCAAGGGCAGGGACAACAAGAGACCCAGTACTTC	CASSQGQGQQETQYF
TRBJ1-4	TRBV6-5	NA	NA	TGTGCCAGCAGTCCGGAGGGGGCAACTAATGAAAAACTGTTTTTT	CASSPEGATNEKLFF
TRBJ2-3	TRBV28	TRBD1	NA	TGTGCCAGCATTGGTCAGGGGGCTTTGCCGCAGTATTTT	CASIGQGALPQYF
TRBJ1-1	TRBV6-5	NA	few	TGTGCCAGCACCGAAGGCCTCACAGGAAAGGGAGCTTTCTTT	CASTEGLTGKGAFF
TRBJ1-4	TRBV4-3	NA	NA	TGCGCCAGCAGCCAATCTACAGGGAGGGTGGGGGAAAAACTGTTTTTT	CASSQSTGRVGEKLFF
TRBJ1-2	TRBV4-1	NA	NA	TGCGCCAGCAGCCAAGATTCCCTTAACTATGGCTACACCTTC	CASSQDSLNYGYTF
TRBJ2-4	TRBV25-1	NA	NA	TGTGCCAGCAGCCCCGTGGGGGCCAAAAACATTCAGTACTTC	CASSPVGAKNIQYF
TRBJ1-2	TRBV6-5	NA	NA	TGTGCCAGCAGCATTAAGGGGGGTGGCTACACCTTC	CASSIKGGGYTF
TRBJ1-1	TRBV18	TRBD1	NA	TGTGCCAGCTCACCCTCGACAGGGCTGAACACTGAAGCTTTCTTT	CASSPSTGLNTEAFF
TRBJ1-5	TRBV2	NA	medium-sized	TGTGCCAGCAGCACTGACGGGAATCAGCCCCAGCATTTT	CASSTDGNQPQHF
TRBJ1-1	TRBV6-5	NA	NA	TGTGCCAGCAGTCGGATAGGGGTGGGAACTGAAGCTTTCTTT	CASSRIGVGTEAFF
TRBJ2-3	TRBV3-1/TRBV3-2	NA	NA	TGTGCCAGCAGCCGGCGATCTTCTTACGCAGATACGCAGTATTTT	CASSRRSSYADTQYF
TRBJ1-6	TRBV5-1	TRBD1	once	TGCGCCAGCAGCCTGGACAGGGCCGTAAATTCACCCCTCCACTTT	CASSLDRAVNSPLHF
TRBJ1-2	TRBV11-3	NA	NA	TGTGCCAGCAGCTTGGACGGCAATAACTATGGCTACACCTTC	CASSLDGNNYGYTF
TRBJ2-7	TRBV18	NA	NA	TGTGCCAGCTCACCACCGAACTCACCCTACGAGCAGTACTTC	CASSPPNSPYEQYF
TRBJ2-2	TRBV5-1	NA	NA	TGCGCCAGCAGTTCCGCCGGGACGGTCAACACCGGGGAGCTGTTTTTT	CASSSAGTVNTGELFF
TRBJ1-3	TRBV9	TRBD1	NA	TGTGCCAGCAGCGGTGGACAGGCCAGAGACACCATATATTTT	CASSGGQARDTIYF
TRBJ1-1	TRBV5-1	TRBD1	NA	TGCGCCACCCAGGGACAGGATAACACTGAAGCTTTCTTT	CATQGQDNTEAFF
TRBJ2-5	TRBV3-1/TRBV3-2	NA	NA	TGTGCCAGCAGCCTTAAAGGGGAGACCCAGTACTTC	CASSLKGETQYF
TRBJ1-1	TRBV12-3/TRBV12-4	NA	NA	TGTGCCAGCAGTTTTTGGAACACTGAAGCTTTCTTT	CASSFWNTEAFF
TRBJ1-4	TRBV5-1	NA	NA	TGCGCCAGCAGCTTGGGGGCAGGGGCCCTTCGGGAAAAACTGTTTTTT	CASSLGAGALREKLFF
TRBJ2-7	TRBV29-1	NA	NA	TGCAGCGTTGCGAGACAGACGGAGCAGTACTTC	CSVARQTEQYF
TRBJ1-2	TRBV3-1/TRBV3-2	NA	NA	TGTGCCAGCAGCCCCCCCTCTCGTTTGTATGGCTACACCTTC	CASSPPSRLYGYTF
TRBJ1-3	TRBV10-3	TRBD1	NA	TGTGCCATCAGTACAGGGGGATCTGGAAACACCATATATTTT	CAISTGGSGNTIYF
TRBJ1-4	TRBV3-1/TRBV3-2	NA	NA	TGTGCCAGCAGCCACTTCCGTGCAACTAATGAAAAACTGTTTTTT	CASSHFRATNEKLFF
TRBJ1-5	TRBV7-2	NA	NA	TGTGCCAGCAGCTTAGGGGAGGGGTTTCAATGGCCCCAGCATTTT	CASSLGEGFQWPQHF
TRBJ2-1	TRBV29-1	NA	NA	TGCGCGGGACAGACTTTATCCAATGAGCAGTTCTTC	CAGQTLSNEQFF
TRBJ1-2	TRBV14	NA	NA	TGTGCCAGCAGCCGGGACCTAGACTATGGCTACACCTTC	CASSRDLDYGYTF
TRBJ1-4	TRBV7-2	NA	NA	TGTGCCAGCAGGGAAAACCCAACTAATGAAAAACTGTTTTTT	CASRENPTNEKLFF
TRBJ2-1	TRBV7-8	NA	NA	TGTGCCAGCATCCGGGGGGGACAGCTAGGAGCAGACAATGAGCAGTTCTTC	CASIRGGQLGADNEQFF
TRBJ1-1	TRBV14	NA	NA	TGTGCCAGCAGCCAACGTTTAGGCACTGAAGCTTTCTTT	CASSQRLGTEAFF
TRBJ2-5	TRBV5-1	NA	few	TGCGCCAGCAGCTTGGGGCCACAGCGGGAGACCCAGTACTTC	CASSLGPQRETQYF
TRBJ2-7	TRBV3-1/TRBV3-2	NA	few	TGTGCCAGCAGCCCAAGGGCGGGTCCCCACGAGCAGTACTTC	CASSPRAGPHEQYF
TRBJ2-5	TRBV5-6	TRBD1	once	TGTGCCAGCAGCCCGACAGGGTGGGAGACCCAGTACTTC	CASSPTGWETQYF
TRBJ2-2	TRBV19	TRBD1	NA	TGTGCCAGTAGTCCTAGGGGGCTGAACACCGGGGAGCTGTTTTTT	CASSPRGLNTGELFF
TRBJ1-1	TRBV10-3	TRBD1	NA	TGTGCCATCAGGGGGGATCAGGGGGAGAGCTCTGAAGCTTTCTTT	CAIRGDQGESSEAFF
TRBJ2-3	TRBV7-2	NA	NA	TGTGCCAGCAGCTTAGTCGGGGGTAGCACAGATACGCAGTATTTT	CASSLVGGSTDTQYF
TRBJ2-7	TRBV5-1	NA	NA	TGCGCCAGCAGAACGGGGGCGGGTACTCACGAGCAGTACTTC	CASRTGAGTHEQYF
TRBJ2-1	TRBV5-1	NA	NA	TGCGCCAGCCACCGGGACGGACCTTACAATGAGCAGTTCTTC	CASHRDGPYNEQFF
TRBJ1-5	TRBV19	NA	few	TGTGCCAGTAGTATCGGGGCAGGGAAGATTCAATTAAGCAATCAGCCCCAGCATTTT	CASSIGAGKIQLSNQPQHF
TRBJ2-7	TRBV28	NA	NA	TGTGCCAGCAGTCCTGATTTTAGGAAGTACTTC	CASSPDFRKYF
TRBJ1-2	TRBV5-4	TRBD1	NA	TGTGCCAGCAGCTTGGGACAGGGATTAAGCTATGGCTACACCTTC	CASSLGQGLSYGYTF
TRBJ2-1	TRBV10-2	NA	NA	TGCGCCAGCGGGGGCACACAGGGAAATGAGCAGTTCTTC	CASGGTQGNEQFF
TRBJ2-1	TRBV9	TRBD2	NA	TGTGCCAGCAGCTTTAGCGGGGGGCTCTCCTACAATGAGCAGTTCTTC	CASSFSGGLSYNEQFF
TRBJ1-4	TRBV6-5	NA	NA	TGTGCCAGCAGCGCCGGGGCGACAAACGGGGAAAAACTGTTTTTT	CASSAGATNGEKLFF
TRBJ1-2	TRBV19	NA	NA	TGTGCCAGTACTACACTCCAGGGGAACTATGGCTACACCTTC	CASTTLQGNYGYTF
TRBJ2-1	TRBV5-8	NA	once	TGTGCCAGCAGCTGGGACTGGCCGAGCTCCTACAATGAGCAGTTCTTC	CASSWDWPSSYNEQFF
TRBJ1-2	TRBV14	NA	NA	TGTGCCAGCAGCCAAGGCCAGGGGATCGGCTACACCTTC	CASSQGQGIGYTF
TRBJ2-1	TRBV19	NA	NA	TGTGCCAGTAAAGGAGGGAGTTTTTACAATGAGCAGTTCTTC	CASKGGSFYNEQFF
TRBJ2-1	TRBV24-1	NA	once	TGTGCCACCAGTGACTCCTCGACAGTATACAATGAGCAGTTCTTC	CATSDSSTVYNEQFF
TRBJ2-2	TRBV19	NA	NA	TGTGCCAGTAGTAACCCCCCACAGGGCGCCGGGGAGCTGTTTTTT	CASSNPPQGAGELFF
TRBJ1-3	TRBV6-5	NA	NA	TGTGCCAGCAGGAGGGGACGGAACTCTGGAAACACCATATATTTT	CASRRGRNSGNTIYF
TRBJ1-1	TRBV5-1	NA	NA	TGCGCCAGCAGCTTGGCACAGGGCATGAACACTGAAGCTTTCTTT	CASSLAQGMNTEAFF